This T cell receptor (beta chain) was sequenced during a study of cytomegalovirus exposure and HLA in healthy donors. Findings and caveats of the study: Rarity characterized most TCR sequences, yet some public TCRs appeared in many donors. Altogether, some 170 TCR beta chains were recorded as cytomegalovirus-associated. Researchers reported from a later analysis that most CMV-associated TCR beta chains appeared HLA-restricted.

As to this clone: Its target is not known.

The CDR3 consists of 16 residues. Trimming removed 0 bases at V and 4 bases at J, with 15 bases between. Germline lookup yields CDR1 ENHRY and CDR2 SYGVKD. The primer mix had 60 Vbeta and 13 Jbeta primers. Assay: immunoSEQ multiplex PCR; the TCRdb copy retains only in-frame clones and omits some. The sample includes around 120,000 clones. The sequence was collected from a young man in good health and CMV-seronegative. The V gene is TRBV10-3, the J gene TRBJ1-2, with D uncertain. Input material: PBMCs. CDR3 DNA sequence: TGTGCCATCAGTGAGTCTACCTTGGAGGCCCTCTATGGCTACACCTTC. This encodes CAISESTLEALYGYTF.